This T cell receptor beta chain was recovered during a study of identical twins. Study-wide findings and caveats: Models, which agreed with sharing between unrelated individuals, nonetheless underestimated the out-of-frame TCR alpha sharing seen in monozygotic twins.

TCRdb redid the calling of the 5' RACE reads with MiXCR, one entry per CDR3 protein. The sample includes around 490,000 distinct CDR3 sequences, approximately 20% of them seen just once. CDR3 length equals 13 residues. The V end lost 6 bases, the J end lost 2 bases, and 8 bases lay between the germline ends. The germline CDR1 and CDR2 sequences are MNHNS and SASEGT. Worth noting for this clonotype: As yet, its antigen is unknown.

This sample was shared with a second study, whose subject was yellow fever vaccine responses in identical twins.

This chain uses TRBV6-1 with TRBJ1-5; D uncertain. The TCR was taken from a woman aged 18-29 years in good health. The specimen was CD4+ T cells sorted from blood. The CDR3, as DNA: TGTGCCAGCAGCCGCTCTGGCAATCAGCCCCAGCATTTT. As protein: CASSRSGNQPQHF.